Below, one TCR beta chain is given with its context. Its antigen is not identified. Here immunoSEQ multiplex PCR was the method, and the copy in TCRdb shows in-frame clones only, minus some. The data contain approximately 150,000 clones, around 92% of them singletons. This sample was included in a study of T cell responses to AZD1222 COVID-19 vaccine. Overall study context: Second doses were pooled across both intervals (about 4 or about 12 weeks). Study observations and caveats: Repertoires were obtained only post-peak T cell response. At baseline, just six or seven AZD1222 recipients tested seropositive. Spike-wide vaccine-associated CD4 TCRs dominated at 160-218 and 743-854.

V trimming: 6 bases; J trimming: 2 bases; junction bases outside the gene matches: 7. Germline-derived CDR1 and CDR2 are SGHNT and YYREEE (reference sequence). CDR3 length: 14 amino acids. The sample consisted of peripheral blood, taken on day 0 of AZD1222 vaccination. This rearrangement joins TRBV5-4 to TRBJ1-2; 7 bases map to TRBD1. This TCR was sampled from an adult in good health. Here the CDR3 reads CASTRGGGNYGYTF. CDR3 coding DNA: TGTGCCAGCACCCGGGGAGGGGGCAACTATGGCTACACCTTC. Using reference TRBV5-4 and TRBJ1-2 for the parts outside the CDR3, the full variable domain is ETGVTQSPTHLIKTRGQQVTLRCSSQSGHNTVSWYQQALGQGPQFIFQYYREEENGRGNFPPRFSGLQFPNYSSELNVNALELDDSALYLCASTRGGGNYGYTFGSGTRLTVV.